This TCR beta chain was recovered during a study of T-cell memory formation after mild COVID-19 listed by TCRdb under 2021. Study-wide context: TCR sequence clusters from the two donors were found to be largely donor specific. In a couple of donors, T-cell clones that expanded and contracted after mild COVID-19 were tracked by sequencing TCRalpha and TCRbeta repertoires over time. Two young, previously healthy adult volunteers made up the cohort, one male and one female.

Beyond this particular receptor, the publication reports: From day 15 to 85, contracting clones showed balanced CD4/CD8 phenotypes, whereas a second wave of clones that expanded from day 15 to 37 leaned towards CD4+. SARS-CoV-2 specificity was not confirmed for the second-wave clones peaking on day 37. The study covered only two mild cases, and larger cohorts including severe cases with pre-infection samples were considered necessary. Some responding clones were detected in pre-infection memory, suggesting pre-existing cross-reactive memory T cells joined the SARS-CoV-2 response. Contracting CD4+ clones turned up mainly in the CM and EM memory subsets, whereas EMRA was where CD8+ clones were enriched.

Sequencing relied on an Illumina NovaSeq 6000. TCRalpha and TCRbeta cDNA libraries were constructed by 5'RACE with constant-segment primers, with sample barcodes and unique molecular identifiers being introduced. Trizol reagent was used to extract RNA from every sample. Amplification of the libraries took two PCR steps, and the second step added a second sample barcode plus Illumina TruSeq adapters. Libraries were sequenced on an Illumina NovaSeq with 2 x 150 bp paired-end reads. On the authors' methods: Reads were demultiplexed and collapsed into UMI-guided consensus sequences with migec v1.2.7. Using mixcr v2.1.11, the UMI consensuses were aligned to TRA and TRB V and J templates and assembled into clonotypes. A clonotype was counted as expanded or contracted only when both edgeR and NoisET called the clonotype significant, with the noise models trained on biological replicates. For edgeR calls, a false discovery rate-adjusted p below 0.01 and a log2 fold-change threshold of 1 were applied. As an exploratory analysis of dynamics, max-normalized trajectories of the 1000 most abundant clonotypes were examined by PCA with hierarchical clustering. Each responding clone was given a CD4 or CD8 phenotype based on the CD4+ and CD8+ repertoires, which had been sequenced separately. Using fastp at Q25 and MiXCR, TCRdb reprocessed the public reads and kept productive beta chains. Rows with a matching CDR3 protein are joined into one entry that keeps the most common DNA and genes. The V and J calls and clone size are TCRdb's, not the authors'. This sample comprises 200,000 to 300,000 distinct CDR3 sequences, roughly 10% of them detected only once. The ten largest clones capture 20% to 25% of the sample.

Of note for this clonotype: What this receptor recognizes is not known. Within one base of it there is no much larger clone, and no base qualities were kept.

Ficoll-Paque density gradient centrifugation was used to isolate PBMCs. A distance of 19 bases separates the germline ends of V and J, which lose 3 bases and 7 bases respectively. Per the germline V gene, MGHRA is the CDR1 and YSYEKL is the CDR2. The CDR3 spans 15 residues, from the cysteine through the phenylalanine. The kept DNA is CDR3 alone, 45 bases in frame from the first base. This TCR derives from a man aged 18-30 years who had mild COVID-19 (a few samples of this study predate the infection). The sample titles of this study are shuffled in the database, so cell type and time point are left out; the donor was told from shared clones. Sequences were obtained from PBMCs or a T cell subset sorted from them (not recorded which). Here the chain combines TRBV4-1 and TRBJ2-7, with the D gene uncertain. Here is the DNA: TGCGCCAGCAGCCACCCGGGCCGTAAGCTGGGGGAGCAGTACTTC. Translated, it gives CASSHPGRKLGEQYF.